The 10 T cell receptor beta chains given below trace back to one sample, sequenced in a study of CD8+ T cells in alopecia areata. The authors extracted RNA and reverse transcribed it into cDNA as the sequencing template. Repertoires were generated with immunoSEQ multiplex PCR, while TCRdb's copy carries only in-frame clones and drops some. The sample yields around 120,000 clones, 58% seen once. Treatment denoted: oral pan-JAK inhibitor, 5-10 mg twice daily. The sequenced sample was CD8+ T cells sorted from blood, obtained at week 4, from a patient treated with tofacitinib. These receptors were collected from a human donor with alopecia areata.

The chain employs TRBV30 and TRBJ1-1; maybe TRBD1 (6 bases). Trimming stripped 3 bases from V and 4 bases from J, with 9 bases between. Germline CDR1 is GTSNPN and CDR2 is SVGIG (reference sequence). This CDR3 contains 12 residues. CDR3 loop: CAWRGGGTEAFF. The CDR3 nucleotides read TGTGCCTGGAGAGGAGGGGGCACTGAAGCTTTCTTT.

This clone was recorded once. The chain couples TRBV2 to TRBJ1-1; D not certain. Germline V gene sequence: CDR1 SNHLY, CDR2 FYNNEI. The CDR3 loop spans 14 amino acids. V lost 2 bases, J lost 8 bases, and 15 bases lay in between. The DNA for the CDR3 is TGTGCCAGCAGTGAAAGGCCTAATCAGGACGAAGCTTTCTTT. It yields the protein CASSERPNQDEAFF. The full variable domain, with the rest looked up from reference TRBV2 and TRBJ1-1, is EPEVTQTPSHQVTQMGQEVILRCVPISNHLYFYWYRQILGQKVEFLVSFYNNEISEKSEIFDDQFSVERPDGSNFTLKIRSTKLEDSAMYFCASSERPNQDEAFFGQGTRLTVV.

This clone was found a few times. The CDR3 is CASSHQGRNGYTF. As DNA, the CDR3 is TGTGCCAGCAGTCATCAGGGGCGAAATGGCTACACCTTC. The chain couples TRBV27 to TRBJ1-2, with D possibly matching TRBD1 (6 bases). Germline CDR1 reads MNHEY; CDR2 reads SMNVEV (reference sequence). This CDR3 comprises 13 residues. The V and J ends lost 5 bases and 6 bases respectively, with 13 bases between them.

J is TRBJ2-1 and V is TRBV4-2, with a possible D match to TRBD2 (5 bases). The CDR3 length is 11 residues. V gave up 5 bases and J gave up 8 bases, with 7 bases separating them. Germline CDR1 reads LGHNA; CDR2 reads YNFKEQ. The CDR3 DNA reads TGTGCCAGCAGCTTCGGGGATGAGCAGTTCTTC. Its translation is CASSFGDEQFF.

Of note for this clone: It is likely a read error: a sequence one base away is far more abundant. This specimen includes other DNA sequences encoding the same CDR3. The rearrangement joins TRBV5-4 to TRBJ2-6, with D tentatively TRBD1 or TRBD2 (5 bases each). The V and J ends lost 4 bases and 0 bases respectively, with 11 bases between them. This CDR3 has 16 amino acids. Per germline, CDR1 SGHNT and CDR2 YYREEE (reference sequence). The CDR3 DNA is TGTGCCAGCAGCCAAGTGGGACCCTCTGGGGCCAACGTCCTGACTTTC. It yields the protein CASSQVGPSGANVLTF.

The sample holds one count of this clone. The chain employs TRBV7-8 and TRBJ1-5; 7 bases are shared with TRBD1. V was clipped by 5 bases and J by 4 bases; unmatched bases: 2. Germline V gene data show CDR1 as SGHVS and CDR2 as FQNEAQ. This CDR3 has 13 amino acids. CDR3 amino acids: CASSGTDNQPQHF. The CDR3 nucleotides are TGTGCCAGCAGCGGGACAGATAATCAGCCCCAGCATTTT. Using reference TRBV7-8 and TRBJ1-5 for the parts outside the CDR3, the full variable domain is GAGVSQSPRYKVAKRGQDVALRCDPISGHVSLFWYQQALGQGPEFLTYFQNEAQLDKSGLPSDRFFAERPEGSVSTLKIQRTQQEDSAVYLCASSGTDNQPQHFGDGTRLSIL.

The genes are TRBV6-4 and TRBJ2-1, with TRBD2 matching 8 bases. This CDR3 comprises 15 residues. The germline V gene has CDR1 MRHNA and CDR2 SNTAGT. The junction had 5 bases not matched to a gene; V was cut back by 5 bases and J by 2 bases. The CDR3 DNA sequence: TGTGCCAGCAGTATAAATAGCGGGACCTACAATGAGCAGTTCTTC. Translation gives CASSINSGTYNEQFF.

A word on this clone: An end of the junction does not agree with germline; a read error may underlie this. The V gene is TRBV30, the J gene TRBJ1-2; no reliable D call. The CDR3 is 10 residues long. CDR1 is GTSNPN, CDR2 SVGIG, per germline (reference sequence). CDR3 sequence (DNA): TGTGCCTTGGAAACGGTTGGCCACACCTTC. It is translated as CALETVGHTF.

This clone has just a few counts. The chain uses TRBV29-1 and TRBJ1-1; tentative D call: TRBD1 (6 bases). V was cut by 1 base and J by 5 bases, with 8 bases left in between. Germline values: CDR1 SQVTM, CDR2 ANQGSEA. The CDR3 is 12 amino acids. In DNA, the CDR3 is TGCAGCGTTGAAGGGGGGGCTACTGAAGCTTTCTTT. This gives the protein CSVEGGATEAFF.

In its sample, this clone was seen a few times. V usage is TRBV29-1 and J usage is TRBJ1-1, with TRBD1 matching over 8 bases. The germline V gene encodes CDR1 SQVTM and CDR2 ANQGSEA. The CDR3 is made up of 14 amino acids. The V segment lost 4 bases and the J segment 0 bases; nucleotides outside the gene matches: 4. The CDR3 DNA sequence: TGCAGCGTTGGGACAGGGACCCTGAACACTGAAGCTTTCTTT. Translation gives CSVGTGTLNTEAFF.